This passage covers 9 T cell receptor beta chains from one sample sequenced in a study of CD8+CD57+ T cells in acquired aplastic anemia. The use of genomic DNA as template underpinned the TCR beta VDJ and CDR3 profiling. TCRdb ran MiXCR on the reads and lists one entry per CDR3 protein. Of around 430,000 distinct CDR3 sequences in the sample, around a third were seen once. CD8+CD57+ cell expansion, shown by flow cytometry, had occurred in the patients selected for sequencing. Sequencing used sorted CD4+, CD8+, or CD8+CD57+ T cells (not recorded which) from PBMCs. All receptors derive from a human donor with aplastic anemia.

This clonotype came up a few times. This sequence joins TRBV19 and TRBJ1-5; 7 bases fit TRBD1. Trimming at V came to 5 bases and at J to 8 bases, leaving 12 bases not matched to a gene. This CDR3 has 15 amino acids. Germline V gives CDR1 LNHDA, CDR2 SQIVND (reference sequence). CDR3 sequence reads: CASSQAGTVMEPQHF. CDR3 nucleotides: TGTGCCAGTAGTCAGGCCGGGACAGTAATGGAGCCCCAGCATTTT.

As concerns this clonotype: Given the absence of the conserved phenylalanine or tryptophan at the CDR3 end, a read error is likely. V usage is TRBV20-1 and J usage is TRBJ2-2, with D possibly TRBD2 on 6 matching bases. Germline CDR1 is DFQATT and CDR2 is SNEGSKA (reference sequence). V lost 3 bases to trimming and J lost 1 base, with 9 bases between them. This CDR3 has 14 amino acids. In DNA, the CDR3 is TGCAGTGCTAGTCACGGGGGGAACACCGGGGAGCTGTTTCTT. Its translation: CSASHGGNTGELFL.

The table lists this clonotype with many counts. The chain uses TRBV7-9 and TRBJ1-2; D is unclear. CDR1 and CDR2 from the germline V gene are SEHNR and FQNEAQ (reference sequence). This CDR3 comprises 14 residues. Trimming left V 0 bases short and J 6 bases short, with 11 bases between. The CDR3 spells CASSLATPRDGYTF. CDR3 nucleotide sequence: TGTGCCAGCAGCTTAGCAACACCTAGGGATGGCTACACCTTC.

V gene TRBV15 combines with J gene TRBJ2-3; D call uncertain. The CDR3 spans 13 residues. CDR1 is LNHNV, CDR2 YYDKDF, per germline (reference sequence). Trimming took off 6 bases at V and 1 base at J, with 8 bases between the two ends. The CDR3 DNA reads as TGTGCCACCAGGGGATTCGGCACAGATACGCAGTATTTT. Translated: CATRGFGTDTQYF.

This clonotype was recorded many times. The rearrangement links TRBV5-1 to TRBJ2-5, with 8 bases fitting TRBD1. Germline V gene lookup returns CDR1 SGHRS and CDR2 YFSETQ. The CDR3 totals 13 residues. The V segment lost 6 bases and the J segment 5 bases; nucleotides outside the gene matches: 6. CDR3 nucleotide sequence: TGCGCCAGCACGCAGGGGGCGAGGGAGACCCAGTACTTC. Its protein is CASTQGARETQYF.

The V and J genes are TRBV15 and TRBJ1-2; D not resolved. Germline assignment: CDR1 LNHNV and CDR2 YYDKDF (reference sequence). This CDR3 comprises 13 residues. V dropped 5 bases and J dropped 0 bases, with 7 bases sitting between them. In DNA form, the CDR3 reads TGTGCCACCAGCGATTGGGCTAACTATGGCTACACCTTC. Its translation is CATSDWANYGYTF.

This clonotype was picked up many times. V gene TRBV14 combines with J gene TRBJ1-1; a weak D match, TRBD1 (5 bases). The CDR3 totals 14 residues. In germline, CDR1 is SGHDN, CDR2 FVKESK. Trimming left V 2 bases short and J 6 bases short, with 13 bases between. The CDR3 is CASSQPQGRAEAFF. In DNA form, the CDR3 reads TGTGCCAGCAGCCAACCTCAGGGCCGGGCTGAAGCTTTCTTT.

For this clonotype: A much larger clone sits a single nucleotide away, making a read error possible. The chain couples TRBV19 to TRBJ2-1, with a tentative D call TRBD1 (6 bases). Germline V gene sequence: CDR1 LNHDA, CDR2 SQIVND (reference sequence). The CDR3 contains 15 residues. Trimming took 3 bases from V and 8 from J, leaving 17 bases between them. The DNA of the CDR3 is TGTGCCAGTAGTATGCCACAGGGTAAAACCCATGAGCAGTTCTTC. This sequence encodes CASSMPQGKTHEQFF.

With respect to this clonotype: This may come from a read error, since a much larger clone is one base off. The V gene is TRBV2, the J gene TRBJ1-6; 8 bases line up with TRBD1. CDR1 SNHLY and CDR2 FYNNEI come from the germline V gene. This CDR3 contains 14 residues. CDR3 amino acids: CASRGGQENSPPHF. CDR3 nucleotides: TGTGCCAGCAGGGGGGGACAGGAGAATTCACCCCCCCACTTT.